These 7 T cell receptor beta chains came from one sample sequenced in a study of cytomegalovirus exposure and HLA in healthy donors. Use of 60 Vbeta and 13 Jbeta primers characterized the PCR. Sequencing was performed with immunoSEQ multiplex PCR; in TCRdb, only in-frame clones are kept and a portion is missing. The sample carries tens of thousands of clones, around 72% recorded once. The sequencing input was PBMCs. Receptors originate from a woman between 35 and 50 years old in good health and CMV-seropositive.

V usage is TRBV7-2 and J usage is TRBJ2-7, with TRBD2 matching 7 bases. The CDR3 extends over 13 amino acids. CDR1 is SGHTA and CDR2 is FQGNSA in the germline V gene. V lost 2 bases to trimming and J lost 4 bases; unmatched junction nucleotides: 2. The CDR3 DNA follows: TGTGCCAGCAGCTTATTACTAGCGTACGAGCAGTACTTC. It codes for CASSLLLAYEQYF.

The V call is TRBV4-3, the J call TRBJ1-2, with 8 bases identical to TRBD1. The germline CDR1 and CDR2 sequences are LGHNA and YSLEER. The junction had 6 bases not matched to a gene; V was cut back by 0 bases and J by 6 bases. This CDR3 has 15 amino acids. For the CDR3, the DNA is TGCGCCAGCAGCCAAGAGCTTCAGGGGGCAAATGGCTACACCTTC. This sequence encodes CASSQELQGANGYTF.

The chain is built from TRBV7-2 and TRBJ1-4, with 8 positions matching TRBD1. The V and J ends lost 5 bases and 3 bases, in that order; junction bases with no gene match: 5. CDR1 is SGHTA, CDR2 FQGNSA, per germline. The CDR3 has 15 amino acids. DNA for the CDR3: TGTGCCAGCAGCGAGCAGGGGGCAGCTAATGAAAAACTGTTTTTT. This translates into CASSEQGAANEKLFF.

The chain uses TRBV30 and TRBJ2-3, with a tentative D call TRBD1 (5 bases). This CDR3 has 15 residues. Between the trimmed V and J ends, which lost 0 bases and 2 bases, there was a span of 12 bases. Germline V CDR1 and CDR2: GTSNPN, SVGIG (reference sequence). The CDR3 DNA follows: TGTGCCTGGAGTGTGACAGCAACTCCCACAGATACGCAGTATTTT. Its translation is CAWSVTATPTDTQYF.

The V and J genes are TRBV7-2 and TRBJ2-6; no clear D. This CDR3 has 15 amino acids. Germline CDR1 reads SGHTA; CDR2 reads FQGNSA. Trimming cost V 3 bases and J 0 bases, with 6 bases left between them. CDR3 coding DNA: TGTGCCAGCAGCTTCTTGGCCTCTGGGGCCAACGTCCTGACTTTC. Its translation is CASSFLASGANVLTF.

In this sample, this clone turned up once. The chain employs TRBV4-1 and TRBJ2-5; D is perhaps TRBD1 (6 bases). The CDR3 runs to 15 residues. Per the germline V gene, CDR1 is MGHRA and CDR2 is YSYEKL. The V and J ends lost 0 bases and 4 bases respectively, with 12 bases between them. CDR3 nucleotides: TGCGCCAGCAGCCAAGAAAGTTCCAGGGGAGAGACCCAGTACTTC. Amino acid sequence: CASSQESSRGETQYF.

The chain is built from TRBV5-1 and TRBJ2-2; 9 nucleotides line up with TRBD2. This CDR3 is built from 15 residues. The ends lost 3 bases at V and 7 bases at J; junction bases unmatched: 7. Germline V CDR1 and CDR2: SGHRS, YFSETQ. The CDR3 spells CASSSGTSWVGELFF. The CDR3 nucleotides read TGCGCCAGCAGCTCCGGGACTAGCTGGGTCGGGGAGCTGTTTTTT. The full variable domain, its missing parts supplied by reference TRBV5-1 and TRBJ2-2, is KAGVTQTPRYLIKTRGQQVTLSCSPISGHRSVSWYQQTPGQGLQFLFEYFSETQRNKGNFPGRFSGRQFSNSRSEMNVSTLELGDSALYLCASSSGTSWVGELFFGEGSRLTVL.